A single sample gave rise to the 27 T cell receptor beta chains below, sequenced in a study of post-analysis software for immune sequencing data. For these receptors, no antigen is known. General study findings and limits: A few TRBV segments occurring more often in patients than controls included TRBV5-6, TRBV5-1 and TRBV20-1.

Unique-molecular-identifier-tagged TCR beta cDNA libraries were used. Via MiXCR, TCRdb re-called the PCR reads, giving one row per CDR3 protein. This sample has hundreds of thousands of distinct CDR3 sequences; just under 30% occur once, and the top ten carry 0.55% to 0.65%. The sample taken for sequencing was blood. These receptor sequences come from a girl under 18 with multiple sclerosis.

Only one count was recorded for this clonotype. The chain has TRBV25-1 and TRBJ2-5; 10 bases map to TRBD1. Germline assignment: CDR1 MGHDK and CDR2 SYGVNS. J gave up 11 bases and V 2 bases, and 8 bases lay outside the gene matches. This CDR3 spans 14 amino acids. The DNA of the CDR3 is TGTGCCAGCAGTGAACTAAGTGGGACAGGGGCTCAGTACTTC. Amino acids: CASSELSGTGAQYF.

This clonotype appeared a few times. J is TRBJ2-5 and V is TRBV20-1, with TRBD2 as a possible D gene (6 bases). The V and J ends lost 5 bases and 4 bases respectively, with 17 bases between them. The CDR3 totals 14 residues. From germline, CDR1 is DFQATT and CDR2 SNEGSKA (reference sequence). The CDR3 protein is CSAETGTHRETQYF. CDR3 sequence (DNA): TGCAGTGCTGAAACCGGGACTCATCGAGAGACCCAGTACTTC.

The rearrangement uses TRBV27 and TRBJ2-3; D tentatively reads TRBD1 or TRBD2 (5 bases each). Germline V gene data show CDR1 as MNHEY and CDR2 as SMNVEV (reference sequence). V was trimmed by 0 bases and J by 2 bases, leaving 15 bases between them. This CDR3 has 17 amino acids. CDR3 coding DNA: TGTGCCAGCAGTTTATCTGGGGGTCGAACCTACACAGATACGCAGTATTTT. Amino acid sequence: CASSLSGGRTYTDTQYF.

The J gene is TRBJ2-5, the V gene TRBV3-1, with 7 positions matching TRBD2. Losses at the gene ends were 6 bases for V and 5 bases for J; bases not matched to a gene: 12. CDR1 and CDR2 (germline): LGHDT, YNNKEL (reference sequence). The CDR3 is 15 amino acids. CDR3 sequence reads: CASSRTLAAVETQYF. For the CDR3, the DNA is TGTGCCAGCAGTCGGACGCTAGCGGCAGTGGAGACCCAGTACTTC.

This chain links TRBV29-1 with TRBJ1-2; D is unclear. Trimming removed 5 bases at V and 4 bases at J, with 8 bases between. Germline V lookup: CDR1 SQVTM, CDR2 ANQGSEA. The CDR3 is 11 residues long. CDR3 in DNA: TGCAGCGTTACCAGCTCCTATGGCTACACCTTC. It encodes CSVTSSYGYTF.

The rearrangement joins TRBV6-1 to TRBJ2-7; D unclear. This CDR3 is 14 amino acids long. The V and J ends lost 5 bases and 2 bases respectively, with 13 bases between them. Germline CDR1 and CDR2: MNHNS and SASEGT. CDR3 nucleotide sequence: TGTGCCAGCAGTTCCCTGACATTCACCTACGAGCAGTACTTC. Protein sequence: CASSSLTFTYEQYF.

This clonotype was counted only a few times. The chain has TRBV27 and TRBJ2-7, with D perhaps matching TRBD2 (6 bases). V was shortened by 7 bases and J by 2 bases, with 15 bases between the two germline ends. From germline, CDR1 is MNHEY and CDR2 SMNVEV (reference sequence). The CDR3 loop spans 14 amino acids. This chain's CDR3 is CASNPLANPYEQYF. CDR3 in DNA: TGTGCCAGCAATCCGCTAGCGAACCCCTACGAGCAGTACTTC.

The CDR3 loop reads CASRVLSGANVLTF. For the CDR3, the DNA is TGCGCCAGCAGGGTCCTCTCTGGGGCCAACGTCCTGACTTTC. The chain joins TRBV5-1 to TRBJ2-6; D gene unclear. The CDR3 length is 14 residues. CDR1 is SGHRS and CDR2 is YFSETQ in the germline V gene. The germline V and J ends were trimmed by 5 bases and 0 bases, with 6 bases remaining between them.

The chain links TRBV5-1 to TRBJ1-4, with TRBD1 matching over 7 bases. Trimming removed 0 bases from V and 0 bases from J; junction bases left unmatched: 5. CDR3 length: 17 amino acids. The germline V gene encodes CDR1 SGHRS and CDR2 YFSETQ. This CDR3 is CASSLVGTDPTNEKLFF. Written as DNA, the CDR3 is TGCGCCAGCAGCTTGGTGGGGACAGACCCAACTAATGAAAAACTGTTTTTT.

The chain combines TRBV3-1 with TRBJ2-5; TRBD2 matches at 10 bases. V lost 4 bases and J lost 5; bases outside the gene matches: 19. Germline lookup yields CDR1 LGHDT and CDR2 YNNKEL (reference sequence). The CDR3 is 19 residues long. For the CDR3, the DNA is TGTGCCAGCAGCCCCCACCGGACGGGCCTAGCGGGAGTGGTGGAGACCCAGTACTTC. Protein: CASSPHRTGLAGVVETQYF.

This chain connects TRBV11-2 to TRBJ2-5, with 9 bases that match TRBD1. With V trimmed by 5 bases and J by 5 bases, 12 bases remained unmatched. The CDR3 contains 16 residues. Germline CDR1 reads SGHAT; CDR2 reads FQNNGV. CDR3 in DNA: TGTGCCAGCAGCCTGGACAGGGGAGGTATGGGGGAGACCCAGTACTTC. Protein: CASSLDRGGMGETQYF.

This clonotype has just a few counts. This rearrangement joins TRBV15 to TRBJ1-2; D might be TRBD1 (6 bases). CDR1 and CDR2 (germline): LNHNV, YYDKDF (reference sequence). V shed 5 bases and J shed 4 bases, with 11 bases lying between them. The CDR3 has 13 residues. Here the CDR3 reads CATSQGSTYGYTF. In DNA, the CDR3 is TGTGCCACCAGCCAGGGGAGCACCTATGGCTACACCTTC.

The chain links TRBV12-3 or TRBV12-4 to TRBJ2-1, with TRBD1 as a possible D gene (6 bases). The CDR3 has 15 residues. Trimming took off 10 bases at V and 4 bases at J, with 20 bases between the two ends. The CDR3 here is CATHRDPRPYNEQFF. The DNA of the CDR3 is TGTGCCACCCACAGGGACCCCCGTCCATACAATGAGCAGTTCTTC.

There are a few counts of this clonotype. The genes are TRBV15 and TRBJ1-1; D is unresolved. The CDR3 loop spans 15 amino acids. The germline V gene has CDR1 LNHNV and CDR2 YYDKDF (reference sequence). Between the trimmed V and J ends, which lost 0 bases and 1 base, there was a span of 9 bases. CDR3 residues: CATSRDLVPNTEAFF. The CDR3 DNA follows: TGTGCCACCAGCAGAGATTTGGTTCCGAACACTGAAGCTTTCTTT.

CDR3 in DNA: TGTGCCAGCAGCCCGCGACTAGCGGGAGAGCTTGAGCAGTACTTC. Amino acids: CASSPRLAGELEQYF. The gene calls are TRBV13 and TRBJ2-5, with TRBD2 matching 12 bases. Germline V gene sequence: CDR1 PRHDT, CDR2 FYEKMQ (reference sequence). The CDR3 sequence is 15 residues long. J lost 11 bases, V lost 5 bases, and 12 bases had no gene match.

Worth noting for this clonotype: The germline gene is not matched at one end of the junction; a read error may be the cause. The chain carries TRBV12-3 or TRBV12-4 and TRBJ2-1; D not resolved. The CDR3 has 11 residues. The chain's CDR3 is CTSSFGSEQFF. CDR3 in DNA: TGTACCAGCAGTTTTGGAAGTGAGCAGTTCTTC.

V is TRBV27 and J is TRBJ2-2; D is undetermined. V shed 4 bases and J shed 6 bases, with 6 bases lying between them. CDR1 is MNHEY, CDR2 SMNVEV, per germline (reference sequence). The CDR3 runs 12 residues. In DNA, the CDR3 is TGTGCCAGCAGTTGGGGATCCGGGGAGCTGTTTTTT. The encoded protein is CASSWGSGELFF.

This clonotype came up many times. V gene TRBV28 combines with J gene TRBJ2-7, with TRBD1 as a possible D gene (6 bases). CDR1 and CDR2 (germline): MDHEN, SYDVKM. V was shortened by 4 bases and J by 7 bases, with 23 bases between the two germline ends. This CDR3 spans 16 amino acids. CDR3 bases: TGTGCCAGCAGTTCAAACCGCCGGGACATCGCGTTTGAGCAGTACTTC. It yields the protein CASSSNRRDIAFEQYF.

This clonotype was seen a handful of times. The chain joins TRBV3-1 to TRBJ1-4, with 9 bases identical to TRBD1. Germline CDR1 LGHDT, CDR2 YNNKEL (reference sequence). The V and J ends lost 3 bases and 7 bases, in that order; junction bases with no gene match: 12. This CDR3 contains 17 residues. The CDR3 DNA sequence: TGTGCCAGCAGCCAGCTGGGAACCGGGACAGGGACTGAAAAACTGTTTTTT. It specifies CASSQLGTGTGTEKLFF.

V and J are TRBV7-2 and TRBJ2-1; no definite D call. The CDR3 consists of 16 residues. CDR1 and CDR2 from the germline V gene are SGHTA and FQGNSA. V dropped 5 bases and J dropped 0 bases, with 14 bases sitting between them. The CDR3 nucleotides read TGTGCCAGCAGCCTGTTAGCAGTCAGCTCCTACAATGAGCAGTTCTTC. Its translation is CASSLLAVSSYNEQFF.

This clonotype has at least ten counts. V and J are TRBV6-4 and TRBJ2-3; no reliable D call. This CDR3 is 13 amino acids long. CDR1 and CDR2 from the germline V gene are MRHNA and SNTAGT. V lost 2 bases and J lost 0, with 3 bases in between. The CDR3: CASSDRSTDTQYF. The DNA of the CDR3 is TGTGCCAGCAGTGACCGCAGCACAGATACGCAGTATTTT.

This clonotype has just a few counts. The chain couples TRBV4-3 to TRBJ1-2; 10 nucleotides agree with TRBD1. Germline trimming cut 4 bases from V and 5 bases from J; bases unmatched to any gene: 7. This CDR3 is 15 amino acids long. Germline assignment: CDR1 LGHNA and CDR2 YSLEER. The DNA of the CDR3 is TGCGCCAGCAGCCGCCTACCGGGACAGGGGTATGGCTACACCTTC. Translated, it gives CASSRLPGQGYGYTF.

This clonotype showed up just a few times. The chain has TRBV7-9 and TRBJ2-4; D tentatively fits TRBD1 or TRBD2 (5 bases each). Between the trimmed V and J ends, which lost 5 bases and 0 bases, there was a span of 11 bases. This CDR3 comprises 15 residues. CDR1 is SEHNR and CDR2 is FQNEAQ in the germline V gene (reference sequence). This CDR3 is CASSRGWQAKNIQYF. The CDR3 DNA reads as TGTGCCAGCAGCCGGGGCTGGCAAGCCAAAAACATTCAGTACTTC.

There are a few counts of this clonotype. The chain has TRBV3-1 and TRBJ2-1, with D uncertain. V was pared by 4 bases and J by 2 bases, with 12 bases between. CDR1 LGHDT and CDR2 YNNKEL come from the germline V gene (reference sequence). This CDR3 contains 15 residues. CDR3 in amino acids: CASSRAATTYNEQFF. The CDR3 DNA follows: TGTGCCAGCAGCCGCGCAGCGACAACCTACAATGAGCAGTTCTTC.

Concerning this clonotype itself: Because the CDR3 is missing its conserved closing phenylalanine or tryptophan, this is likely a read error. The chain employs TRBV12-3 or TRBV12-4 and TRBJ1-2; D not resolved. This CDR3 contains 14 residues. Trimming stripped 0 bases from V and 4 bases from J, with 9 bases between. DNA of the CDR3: TGTGCCAGCAGTTTAGCCCCGGCAGGCTATGGCTACACCTCC. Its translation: CASSLAPAGYGYTS.

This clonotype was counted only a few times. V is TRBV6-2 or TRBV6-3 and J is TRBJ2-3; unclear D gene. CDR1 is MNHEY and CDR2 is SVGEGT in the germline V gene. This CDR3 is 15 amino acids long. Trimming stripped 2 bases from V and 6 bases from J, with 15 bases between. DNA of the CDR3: TGTGCCAGCAGTTACCCACCCTCGCTTCGGGATACGCAGTATTTT. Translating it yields CASSYPPSLRDTQYF.

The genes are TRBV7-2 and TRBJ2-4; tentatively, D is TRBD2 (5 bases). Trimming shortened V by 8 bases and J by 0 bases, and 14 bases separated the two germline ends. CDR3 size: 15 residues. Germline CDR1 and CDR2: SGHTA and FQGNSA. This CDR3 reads CASAKGGLAKNIQYF. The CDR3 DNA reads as TGTGCCAGCGCTAAGGGCGGACTAGCCAAAAACATTCAGTACTTC.